These 28 T cell receptor beta chains share one sample of origin, sequenced in a study of beta chain features in type 1 diabetes. The whole isolated RNA underwent reverse transcription, so sequencing captured expressed TCRB transcripts. Generated by immunoSEQ multiplex PCR, the TCRdb table keeps only in-frame clones and is missing some. Here the sample spans 860,000 or so clones, 15% to 20% being singletons. Sample: naive CD4+ T cells from blood. Receptors were obtained from a woman in her late teens or twenties in good health.

V is TRBV7-2 and J is TRBJ2-3; 8 bases are shared with TRBD1. V lost 1 base and J lost 4; bases outside the gene matches: 13. Germline CDR1 reads SGHTA; CDR2 reads FQGNSA. CDR3 length: 18 amino acids. CDR3: CASSLGGTGPYGADTQYF. The CDR3 bases are TGTGCCAGCAGCTTAGGGGGGACAGGCCCCTATGGCGCAGATACGCAGTATTTT.

This chain connects TRBV11-2 to TRBJ2-6; 11 bases fit TRBD2. Germline values: CDR1 SGHAT, CDR2 FQNNGV. Germline trimming cut 1 base from V and 4 bases from J; bases unmatched to any gene: 6. The CDR3 is 18 residues long. The CDR3 DNA sequence: TGTGCCAGCAGCTTAGTTAGCGGGAGGGCCGGAGGGGCCAACGTCCTGACTTTC. The encoded protein is CASSLVSGRAGGANVLTF.

The sample holds a few counts of this clone. This sequence joins TRBV7-3 and TRBJ2-1; 9 positions match TRBD2. The trim removed 5 bases at V and 8 bases at J, leaving 7 bases unmatched. The germline V gene encodes CDR1 SGHTA and CDR2 FQGTGA. This CDR3 contains 14 residues. The CDR3 is CASSISGSVYEQFF. DNA of the CDR3: TGTGCCAGCAGCATTAGCGGGAGTGTCTATGAGCAGTTCTTC.

The chain combines TRBV18 with TRBJ1-4; D call uncertain. CDR1 is KGHSH, CDR2 LQKENI, per germline. V was shortened by 3 bases and J by 9 bases, with 20 bases between the two germline ends. The CDR3 extends over 16 amino acids. For the CDR3, the DNA is TGTGCCAGCTCACCTAATTCAATCCGGGAGAACAAAAAACTGTTTTTT. This encodes CASSPNSIRENKKLFF. Together with reference TRBV18 and TRBJ1-4, the CDR3 gives the full variable domain: NAGVMQNPRHLVRRRGQEARLRCSPMKGHSHVYWYRQLPEEGLKFMVYLQKENIIDESGMPKERFSAEFPKEGPSILRIQQVVRGDSAAYFCASSPNSIRENKKLFFGSGTQLSVL.

The V and J genes are TRBV12-2 and TRBJ2-5; whether TRBD2, the table's D call, matches the DNA was not checked. TRBV12-2 is listed as a pseudogene. The CDR3 extends over 15 amino acids. CDR3 sequence reads: CASRLNSGRAREQYF. CDR3 sequence (DNA): TGTGCAAGTCGCTTAAATAGCGGGAGGGCTCGGGAGCAGTACTTC.

This clone was detected only a few times. The J gene is TRBJ1-2, the V gene TRBV7-2; D remains unclear. V lost 7 bases to trimming and J lost 8 bases, with 11 bases between them. Germline V CDR1 and CDR2: SGHTA, FQGNSA. This CDR3 has 11 residues. The CDR3 region is CASTRGRGYTF. For the CDR3, the DNA is TGTGCCAGCACCCGCGGGAGGGGCTACACCTTC.

The chain joins TRBV6-1 to TRBJ1-1; 7 nucleotides line up with TRBD1. The CDR3 is made up of 24 amino acids. In germline, CDR1 is MNHNS, CDR2 SASEGT. With V trimmed by 2 bases and J by 3 bases, 33 bases remained unmatched. This CDR3 is CASSEFPLGTRPRQGRRRYTEAFF. The CDR3 DNA sequence: TGTGCCAGCAGTGAATTCCCTTTGGGTACGCGGCCCCGACAGGGAAGAAGGAGGTACACTGAAGCTTTCTTT.

The chain joins TRBV28 to TRBJ2-7; D is uncertain. This CDR3 region has 13 residues. V dropped 1 base and J dropped 0 bases, with 4 bases sitting between them. Germline V gene sequence: CDR1 MDHEN, CDR2 SYDVKM. The CDR3 here is CASSLSSSYEQYF. The CDR3 DNA follows: TGTGCCAGCAGTTTATCCAGCTCCTACGAGCAGTACTTC.

This clone was seen a few times. The chain combines TRBV7-9 with TRBJ2-5; 13 bases map to TRBD2. The CDR3 runs to 16 residues. Trimming at V came to 5 bases and at J to 7 bases, leaving 10 bases not matched to a gene. Germline V CDR1 and CDR2: SEHNR, FQNEAQ (reference sequence). The CDR3 region is CASSLLAGGPSGTQYF. CDR3 bases: TGTGCCAGCAGCCTACTAGCGGGAGGGCCAAGTGGGACCCAGTACTTC.

V usage is TRBV28 and J usage is TRBJ1-5; the D is unclear. The CDR3 consists of 14 residues. Germline lookup yields CDR1 MDHEN and CDR2 SYDVKM. Trimming removed 5 bases at V and 0 bases at J, with 8 bases between. The CDR3 sequence is CASSIQVSNQPQHF. In nucleotides, the CDR3 is TGTGCCAGCAGTATTCAAGTTAGCAATCAGCCCCAGCATTTT.

CDR3 region: CATRTGANYGYTF. The CDR3 DNA reads TGCGCCACCCGGACTGGCGCCAACTATGGCTACACCTTC. The V gene is TRBV5-1, the J gene TRBJ1-2; D remains ambiguous. The CDR3 loop spans 13 amino acids. The germline gives CDR1 SGHRS, CDR2 YFSETQ. V lost 9 bases and J lost 2, with 14 bases in between. Together with reference TRBV5-1 and TRBJ1-2, the CDR3 gives the full variable domain: KAGVTQTPRYLIKTRGQQVTLSCSPISGHRSVSWYQQTPGQGLQFLFEYFSETQRNKGNFPGRFSGRQFSNSRSEMNVSTLELGDSALYLCATRTGANYGYTFGSGTRLTVV.

This rearrangement joins TRBV7-2 to TRBJ1-5, with a possible D match to TRBD1 (5 bases). The CDR3 is 15 residues long. Per germline, CDR1 SGHTA and CDR2 FQGNSA. Deletions cut 3 bases from V and 1 base from J, with 10 bases between. CDR3 loop: CASSLTWTSNQPQHF. The CDR3 DNA follows: TGTGCCAGCAGCTTGACCTGGACAAGCAATCAGCCCCAGCATTTT. Variable domain in full (rest from reference TRBV7-2 and TRBJ1-5): GAGVSQSPSNKVTEKGKDVELRCDPISGHTALYWYRQSLGQGLEFLIYFQGNSAPDKSGLPSDRFSAERTGGSVSTLTIQRTQQEDSAVYLCASSLTWTSNQPQHFGDGTRLSIL.

V and J are TRBV10-3 and TRBJ1-1; D is possibly TRBD1 (6 bases). Trimming took 7 bases from V and 1 from J, leaving 13 bases between them. The CDR3 covers 14 residues. Per germline, CDR1 ENHRY and CDR2 SYGVKD. The CDR3 is CAINRGRGNTEAFF. In nucleotides, the CDR3 is TGTGCCATCAATCGAGGCAGGGGGAACACTGAAGCTTTCTTT.

The V and J genes are TRBV5-1 and TRBJ2-7, with D possibly TRBD2 on 5 matching bases. The CDR3 is 13 amino acids. Trimming cost V 4 bases and J 3 bases, with 11 bases left between them. Looked up from germline, CDR1 is SGHRS and CDR2 is YFSETQ. The CDR3 DNA is TGCGCCAGCAGCCCGGGATGGGACTACGAGCAGTACTTC. This translates into CASSPGWDYEQYF.

The V gene is TRBV25-1, the J gene TRBJ2-1; 7 nucleotides agree with TRBD2. CDR3 length: 16 residues. The germline CDR1 and CDR2 sequences are MGHDK and SYGVNS. V gave up 1 base and J gave up 0 bases; unmatched junction bases: 3. The CDR3 region has the DNA TGTGCCAGCAGTGAATGGGACTATTTCTCCTACAATGAGCAGTTCTTC. This codes for CASSEWDYFSYNEQFF.

The sample holds a few counts of this clone. The V call is TRBV27, the J call TRBJ2-3; 11 nucleotides line up with TRBD2. From germline, CDR1 is MNHEY and CDR2 SMNVEV (reference sequence). This CDR3 contains 14 residues. Trimming cost V 6 bases and J 8 bases; bases outside gene matches: 7. CDR3 bases: TGTGCCAGCAGGAAACTCGGGACTAGCGGTACGCAGTATTTT. Translating gives CASRKLGTSGTQYF.

The gene calls are TRBV19 and TRBJ2-5, with TRBD1 matching 7 bases. Trimming took 6 bases from V and 5 from J; bases not matched to a gene: 6. The CDR3 spans 13 residues. Germline V gene data show CDR1 as LNHDA and CDR2 as SQIVND (reference sequence). The CDR3 DNA reads as TGTGCCAGTAGGTACAGGGGTCAGGAGACCCAGTACTTC. This sequence encodes CASRYRGQETQYF.

This clone was seen only a few times. The chain is built from TRBV4-3 and TRBJ2-5; the D is unclear. The CDR3 is 14 amino acids. From germline, CDR1 is LGHNA and CDR2 YSLEER. Deletions cut 4 bases from V and 4 bases from J, with 13 bases between. The CDR3 loop is CASSPGPGRETQYF. CDR3 DNA: TGCGCCAGCAGCCCTGGGCCAGGCCGAGAGACCCAGTACTTC.

This chain uses TRBV19 with TRBJ2-5; D is ambiguous. This CDR3 contains 12 residues. Germline V gene sequence: CDR1 LNHDA, CDR2 SQIVND (reference sequence). V gave up 3 bases and J gave up 7 bases, with 9 bases separating them. The CDR3 DNA sequence: TGTGCCAGTAGTATCTATTCCGGGACCCAGTACTTC. Its protein is CASSIYSGTQYF.

The J gene is TRBJ2-1, the V gene TRBV15; a weak D match, TRBD2 (6 bases). Trimming cost V 2 bases and J 3 bases, with 17 bases left between them. Germline V gene data show CDR1 as LNHNV and CDR2 as YYDKDF (reference sequence). The CDR3 contains 17 residues. The CDR3 sequence: CATSRTSLAKIYNEQFF. The CDR3 coding sequence is TGTGCCACCAGCAGAACGAGTCTAGCGAAAATCTACAATGAGCAGTTCTTC.

This clone has at least ten counts. The chain recombines TRBV19 with TRBJ2-1; D unresolved. With 3 bases removed from V and 7 bases from J, the gap between germline ends came to 7 bases. The germline gives CDR1 LNHDA, CDR2 SQIVND (reference sequence). There are 12 residues in the CDR3. Here the CDR3 reads CASSIGKNEQFF. In DNA form, the CDR3 reads TGTGCCAGTAGTATCGGAAAAAATGAGCAGTTCTTC.

This clone was found a few times. The gene calls are TRBV7-8 and TRBJ2-7, with TRBD2 as a possible D gene (5 bases). Germline V CDR1 and CDR2: SGHVS, FQNEAQ. This CDR3 has 14 amino acids. V was pared by 1 base and J by 5 bases, with 12 bases between. CDR3 sequence (DNA): TGTGCCAGCAGCTTAGTTCTCAGGAGGAACGAGCAGTACTTC. This gives the protein CASSLVLRRNEQYF.

The chain recombines TRBV19 with TRBJ2-7, with 12 nucleotides matching TRBD2. This CDR3 region has 15 residues. V lost 3 bases to trimming and J lost 4 bases; unmatched junction nucleotides: 4. Per the germline V gene, CDR1 is LNHDA and CDR2 is SQIVND (reference sequence). The CDR3 loop is CASSMGTSGFYEQYF. The DNA of the CDR3 is TGTGCCAGTAGTATGGGGACTAGCGGGTTTTACGAGCAGTACTTC.

This clone has just a few counts. This chain joins TRBV29-1 and TRBJ2-3; 9 positions agree with TRBD1. J gave up 1 base and V 5 bases, and 1 base lay outside the gene matches. From germline, CDR1 is SQVTM and CDR2 ANQGSEA. The CDR3 is made up of 13 amino acids. The CDR3 region is CSVRDRGTDTQYF. The CDR3 DNA reads TGCAGCGTTCGGGACAGGGGCACAGATACGCAGTATTTT.

This clone was seen a few times. The rearrangement links TRBV4-2 to TRBJ1-5; 7 bases are shared with TRBD1. Germline V gene sequence: CDR1 LGHNA, CDR2 YNFKEQ. The length of the CDR3 is 13 residues. Trimming removed 3 bases from V and 9 bases from J; junction bases left unmatched: 5. DNA of the CDR3: TGTGCCAGCAGCCACTTACAGGGGACGCCCCAGCATTTT. Translated, it gives CASSHLQGTPQHF.

A word on this clone: The sample carries other DNA sequences with the same CDR3. The chain has TRBV28 and TRBJ1-5; 7 bases map to TRBD1. This CDR3 region has 13 residues. Germline CDR1 reads MDHEN; CDR2 reads SYDVKM. Losses at the gene ends were 5 bases for V and 6 bases for J; bases not matched to a gene: 4. This CDR3 is CASSMTGFQPQHF. DNA of the CDR3: TGTGCCAGCAGTATGACAGGGTTTCAGCCCCAGCATTTT.

The sample holds a few counts of this clone. The chain employs TRBV7-8 and TRBJ1-5; D not certain. This CDR3 is built from 15 residues. CDR1 is SGHVS, CDR2 FQNEAQ, per germline. V lost 1 base, J lost 3 bases, and 10 bases lay in between. The CDR3: CASSLGRLANQPQHF. The CDR3 nucleotides read TGTGCCAGCAGCTTAGGACGGTTAGCCAATCAGCCCCAGCATTTT. The complete variable domain, with remaining parts taken from reference TRBV7-8 and TRBJ1-5, reads GAGVSQSPRYKVAKRGQDVALRCDPISGHVSLFWYQQALGQGPEFLTYFQNEAQLDKSGLPSDRFFAERPEGSVSTLKIQRTQQEDSAVYLCASSLGRLANQPQHFGDGTRLSIL.

This sequence joins TRBV9 and TRBJ2-7; the match to TRBD2 covers 13 bases. The CDR3 is made up of 16 amino acids. V shed 2 bases, J shed 2 bases, and the junction held 4 bases outside the gene matches. Germline lookup yields CDR1 SGDLS and CDR2 YYNGEE. CDR3 sequence: CASSVGLAGAAYEQYF. Written as DNA, the CDR3 is TGTGCCAGCAGCGTCGGACTAGCGGGGGCCGCCTACGAGCAGTACTTC.